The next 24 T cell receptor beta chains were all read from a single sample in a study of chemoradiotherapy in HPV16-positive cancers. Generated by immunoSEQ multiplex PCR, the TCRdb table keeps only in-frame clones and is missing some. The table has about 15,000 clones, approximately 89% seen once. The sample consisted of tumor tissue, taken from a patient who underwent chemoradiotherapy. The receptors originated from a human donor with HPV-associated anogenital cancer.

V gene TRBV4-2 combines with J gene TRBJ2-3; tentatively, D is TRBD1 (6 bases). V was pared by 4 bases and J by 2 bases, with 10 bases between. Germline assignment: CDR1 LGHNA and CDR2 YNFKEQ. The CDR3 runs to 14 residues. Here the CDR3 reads CASSLGTHTDTQYF. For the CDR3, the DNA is TGTGCCAGCAGCCTCGGGACACACACAGATACGCAGTATTTT.

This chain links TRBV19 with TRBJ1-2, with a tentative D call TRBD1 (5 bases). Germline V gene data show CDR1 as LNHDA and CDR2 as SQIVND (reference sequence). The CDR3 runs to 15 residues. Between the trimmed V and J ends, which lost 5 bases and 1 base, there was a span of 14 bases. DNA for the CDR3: TGTGCCAGTAGTCCTCATACAGGCTATAACTATGGCTACACCTTC. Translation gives CASSPHTGYNYGYTF.

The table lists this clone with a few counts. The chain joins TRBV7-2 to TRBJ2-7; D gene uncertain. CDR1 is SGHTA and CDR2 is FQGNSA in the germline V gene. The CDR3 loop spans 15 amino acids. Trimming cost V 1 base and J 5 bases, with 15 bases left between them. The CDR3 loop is CASSLEADTANEQYF. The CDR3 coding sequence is TGTGCCAGCAGCTTAGAGGCAGACACGGCTAACGAGCAGTACTTC.

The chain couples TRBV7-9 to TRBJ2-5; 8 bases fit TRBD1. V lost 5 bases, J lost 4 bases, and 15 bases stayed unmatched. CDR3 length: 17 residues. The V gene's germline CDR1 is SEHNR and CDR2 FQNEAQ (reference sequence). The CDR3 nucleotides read TGTGCCAGCAGCCCAGCTACCCGGACAGGGAAAGGAGAGACCCAGTACTTC. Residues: CASSPATRTGKGETQYF.

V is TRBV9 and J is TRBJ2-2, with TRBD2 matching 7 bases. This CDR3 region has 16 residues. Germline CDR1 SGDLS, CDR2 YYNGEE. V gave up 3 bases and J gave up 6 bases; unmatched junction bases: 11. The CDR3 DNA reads TGTGCCAGCAGCGACCCAGCGGGCGGGAGTGCCGGGGAGCTGTTTTTT. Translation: CASSDPAGGSAGELFF.

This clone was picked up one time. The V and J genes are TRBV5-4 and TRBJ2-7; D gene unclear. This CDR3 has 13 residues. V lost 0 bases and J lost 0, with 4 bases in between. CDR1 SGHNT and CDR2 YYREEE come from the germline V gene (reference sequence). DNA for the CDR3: TGTGCCAGCAGCTTGGAATTCTCCTACGAGCAGTACTTC. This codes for CASSLEFSYEQYF.

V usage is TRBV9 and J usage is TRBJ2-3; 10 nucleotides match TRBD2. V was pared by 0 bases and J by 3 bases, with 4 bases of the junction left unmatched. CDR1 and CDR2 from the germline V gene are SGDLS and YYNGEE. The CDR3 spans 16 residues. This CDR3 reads CASSVVEAGGTDTQYF. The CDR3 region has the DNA TGTGCCAGCAGCGTAGTTGAAGCGGGGGGGACAGATACGCAGTATTTT.

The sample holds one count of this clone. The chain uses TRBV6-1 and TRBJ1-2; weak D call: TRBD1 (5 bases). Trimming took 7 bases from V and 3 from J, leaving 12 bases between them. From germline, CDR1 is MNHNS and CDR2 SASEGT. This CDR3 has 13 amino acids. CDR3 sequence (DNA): TGTGCCAGCACCCTCCAGGGACACTATGGCTACACCTTC. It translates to CASTLQGHYGYTF.

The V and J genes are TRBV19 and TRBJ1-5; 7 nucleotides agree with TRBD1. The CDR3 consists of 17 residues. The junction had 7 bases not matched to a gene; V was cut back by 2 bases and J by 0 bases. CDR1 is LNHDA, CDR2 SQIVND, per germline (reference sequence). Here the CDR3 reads CASSIPGDSYSNQPQHF. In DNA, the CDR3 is TGTGCCAGTAGTATACCCGGGGACAGTTATAGCAATCAGCCCCAGCATTTT.

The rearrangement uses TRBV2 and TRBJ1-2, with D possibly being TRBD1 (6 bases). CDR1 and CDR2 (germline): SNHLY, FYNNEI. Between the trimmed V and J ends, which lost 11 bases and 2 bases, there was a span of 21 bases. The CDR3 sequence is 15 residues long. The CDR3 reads CAGNQKGDPNYGYTF. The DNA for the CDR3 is TGTGCCGGCAACCAGAAGGGGGACCCCAACTATGGCTACACCTTC.

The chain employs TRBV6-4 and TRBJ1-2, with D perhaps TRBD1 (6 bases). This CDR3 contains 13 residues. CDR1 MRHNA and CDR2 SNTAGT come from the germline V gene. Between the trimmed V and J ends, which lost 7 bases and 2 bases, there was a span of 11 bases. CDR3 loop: CASNSTGNYGYTF. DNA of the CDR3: TGTGCCAGCAACTCAACAGGGAACTATGGCTACACCTTC.

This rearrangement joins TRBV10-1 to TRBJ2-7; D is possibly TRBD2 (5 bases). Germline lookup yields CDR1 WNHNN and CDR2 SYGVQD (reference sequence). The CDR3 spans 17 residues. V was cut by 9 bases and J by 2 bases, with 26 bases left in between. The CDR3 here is CASYPDPNRGAPYEQYF. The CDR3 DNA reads TGCGCCAGTTACCCCGACCCCAACCGGGGAGCCCCCTACGAGCAGTACTTC.

The CDR3 coding sequence is TGCAGTGCTAGATGGTACAATGAGCAGTTCTTC. It encodes CSARWYNEQFF. The chain has TRBV20-1 and TRBJ2-1, with D hard to call. V gave up 2 bases and J gave up 4 bases, with 3 bases separating them. CDR3 length: 11 amino acids. CDR1 is DFQATT, CDR2 SNEGSKA, per germline (reference sequence).

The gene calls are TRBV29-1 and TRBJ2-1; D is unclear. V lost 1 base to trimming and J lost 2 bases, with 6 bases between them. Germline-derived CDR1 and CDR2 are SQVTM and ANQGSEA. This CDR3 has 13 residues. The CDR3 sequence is CSVEGLTYNEQFF. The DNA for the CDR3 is TGCAGCGTTGAAGGCCTGACCTACAATGAGCAGTTCTTC.

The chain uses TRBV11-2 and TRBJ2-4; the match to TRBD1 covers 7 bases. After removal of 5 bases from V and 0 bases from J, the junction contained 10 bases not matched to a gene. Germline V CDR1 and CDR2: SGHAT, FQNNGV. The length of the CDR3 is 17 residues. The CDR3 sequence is CASSHRPGTVAKNIQYF. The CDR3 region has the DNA TGTGCCAGCAGCCATCGCCCCGGGACAGTAGCCAAAAACATTCAGTACTTC.

In nucleotides, the CDR3 is TGTGCCAGTAGTGCTGATTCCTACGAGCAGTACTTC. The encoded protein is CASSADSYEQYF. The V gene is TRBV19, the J gene TRBJ2-7; D gene ambiguous. The germline V gene has CDR1 LNHDA and CDR2 SQIVND (reference sequence). V lost 5 bases, J lost 1 base, and 6 bases lay in between. The CDR3 is 12 amino acids.

The CDR3 sequence is CASSFRTGDTGELFF. The CDR3 bases are TGTGCCAGCAGTTTTCGGACAGGGGACACCGGGGAGCTGTTTTTT. The rearrangement links TRBV6-5 to TRBJ2-2; 9 bases match TRBD1. The germline V gene has CDR1 MNHEY and CDR2 SVGAGI. CDR3 length: 15 residues. Trimming at V came to 4 bases and at J to 3 bases, leaving 3 bases not matched to a gene.

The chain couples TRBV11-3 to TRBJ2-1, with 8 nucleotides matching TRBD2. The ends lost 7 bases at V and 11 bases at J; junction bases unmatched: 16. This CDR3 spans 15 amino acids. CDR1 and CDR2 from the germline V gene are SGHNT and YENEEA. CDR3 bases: TGTGCCAGCATGCGGGGGCGGGAGGCTCTAATGAAGCAGTTCTTC. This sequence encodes CASMRGREALMKQFF. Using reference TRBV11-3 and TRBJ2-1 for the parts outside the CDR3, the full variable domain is EAGVVQSPRYKIIEKKQPVAFWCNPISGHNTLYWYLQNLGQGPELLIRYENEEAVDDSQLPKDRFSAERLKGVDSTLKIQPAELGDSAVYLCASMRGREALMKQFFGPGTRLTVL.

CDR3 protein: CASSLSLAGDTQYF. The CDR3 bases are TGTGCCAGCAGTTTAAGCCTAGCGGGAGATACGCAGTATTTT. The chain links TRBV27 to TRBJ2-3; 8 bases align to TRBD2. The germline CDR1 and CDR2 sequences are MNHEY and SMNVEV (reference sequence). Trimming removed 2 bases from V and 5 bases from J; junction bases left unmatched: 3. The CDR3 runs to 14 residues.

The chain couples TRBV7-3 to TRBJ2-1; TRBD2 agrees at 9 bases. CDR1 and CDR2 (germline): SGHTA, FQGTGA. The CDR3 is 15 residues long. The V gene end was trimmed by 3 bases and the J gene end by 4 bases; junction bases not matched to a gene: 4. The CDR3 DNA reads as TGTGCCAGCAGCTTCCTAGCGGGACCGTACAATGAGCAGTTCTTC. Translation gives CASSFLAGPYNEQFF.

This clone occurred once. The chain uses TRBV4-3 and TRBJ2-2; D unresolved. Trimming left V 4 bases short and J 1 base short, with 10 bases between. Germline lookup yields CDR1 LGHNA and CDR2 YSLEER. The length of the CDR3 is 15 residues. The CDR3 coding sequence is TGCGCCAGCAGCCCGATCCTAGGGAACACCGGGGAGCTGTTTTTT. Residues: CASSPILGNTGELFF.

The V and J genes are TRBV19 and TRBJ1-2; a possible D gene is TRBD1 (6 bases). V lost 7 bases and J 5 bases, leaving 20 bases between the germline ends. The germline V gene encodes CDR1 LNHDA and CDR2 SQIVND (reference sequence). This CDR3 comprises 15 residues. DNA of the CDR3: TGTGCCAGTACCCCTTCCACAGGGAGCAGATATGGCTACACCTTC. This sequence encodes CASTPSTGSRYGYTF.

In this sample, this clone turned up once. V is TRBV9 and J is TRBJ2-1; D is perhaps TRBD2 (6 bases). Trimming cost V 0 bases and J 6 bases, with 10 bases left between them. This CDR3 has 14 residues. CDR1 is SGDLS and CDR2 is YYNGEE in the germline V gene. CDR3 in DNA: TGTGCCAGCAGCGTAGGCGGGAATTCCAATGAGCAGTTCTTC. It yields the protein CASSVGGNSNEQFF. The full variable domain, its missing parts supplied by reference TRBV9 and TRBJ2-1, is DSGVTQTPKHLITATGQRVTLRCSPRSGDLSVYWYQQSLDQGLQFLIQYYNGEERAKGNILERFSAQQFPDLHSELNLSSLELGDSALYFCASSVGGNSNEQFFGPGTRLTVL.

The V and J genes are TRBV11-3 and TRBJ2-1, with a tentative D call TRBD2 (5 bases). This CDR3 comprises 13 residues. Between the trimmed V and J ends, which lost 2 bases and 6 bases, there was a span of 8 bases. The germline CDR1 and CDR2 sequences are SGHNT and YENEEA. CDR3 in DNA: TGTGCCAGCAGCTTACTGACTACCAATGAGCAGTTCTTC. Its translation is CASSLLTTNEQFF. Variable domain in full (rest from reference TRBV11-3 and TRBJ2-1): EAGVVQSPRYKIIEKKQPVAFWCNPISGHNTLYWYLQNLGQGPELLIRYENEEAVDDSQLPKDRFSAERLKGVDSTLKIQPAELGDSAVYLCASSLLTTNEQFFGPGTRLTVL.